The rows below give T cell receptor beta chains drawn from one sample of a study of PD-1 blockade in mismatch repair-deficient tumors. Libraries were prepared by immunoSEQ multiplex PCR; TCRdb keeps only in-frame clonotypes and omits some of them. The sample includes about 63,000 clones, about nine tenths seen only once; the top ten take more than 11%. The starting material was peripheral blood, obtained 52 weeks after starting pembrolizumab. The origin of the receptors is an adult with mismatch repair-deficient cancer. Both conserved end residues are part of each CDR3. The D gene is left open where the match is weak. Not every row has a clone size; where given, it reads once, few, many or a size class.

j_gene: TRBJ2-2; abundance: -; v_gene: TRBV7-2; d_gene: -; CDR3nt: TGTGCCAGCAGCGTCGGAGGCGGCACCGGGGAGCTGTTTTTT; CDR3aa: CASSVGGGTGELFF
j_gene: TRBJ2-1; abundance: -; v_gene: TRBV5-1; d_gene: TRBD1; CDR3nt: TGCGCCAGCAGCTTGGCAAAAGGGACAGGGGGATTCTACAATGAGCAGTTCTTC; CDR3aa: CASSLAKGTGGFYNEQFF
j_gene: TRBJ2-5; abundance: -; v_gene: TRBV10-3; d_gene: TRBD1; CDR3nt: TGTGCCATCAGTGACCCCGGTGGACAGGGGAGGGAGACCCAGTACTTC; CDR3aa: CAISDPGGQGRETQYF
j_gene: TRBJ2-5; abundance: -; v_gene: TRBV18; d_gene: -; CDR3nt: TGTGCCAGCTCATTAACCCCCCCGAAGGCCGACAGGATGAGGGAAGAGACCCAGTACTTC; CDR3aa: CASSLTPPKADRMREETQYF
j_gene: TRBJ2-2; abundance: -; v_gene: TRBV6-1; d_gene: TRBD2; CDR3nt: TGTGCCAGCAGTGCCCGGGGTAGCGGGAGTACCGGGGAGCTGTTTTTT; CDR3aa: CASSARGSGSTGELFF
j_gene: TRBJ1-5; abundance: -; v_gene: TRBV4-1; d_gene: TRBD1; CDR3nt: TGCGCCAGCAGCCAAGACCCGGGACAGGGTAGGCGCAATCAGCCCCAGCATTTT; CDR3aa: CASSQDPGQGRRNQPQHF
j_gene: TRBJ2-7; abundance: -; v_gene: TRBV2; d_gene: -; CDR3nt: TGTGCCAGCAGTGAACAGTCCCCTACCTACGAGCAGTACTTC; CDR3aa: CASSEQSPTYEQYF
j_gene: TRBJ1-1; abundance: -; v_gene: TRBV19; d_gene: -; CDR3nt: TGTGCCAGTAGTATAGGCGATCTTGAAGCTTTCTTT; CDR3aa: CASSIGDLEAFF
j_gene: TRBJ2-7; abundance: -; v_gene: TRBV7-9; d_gene: TRBD2; CDR3nt: TGTGCCAGCAGCTTAGCGACCGGGACTAGCGGGAGATTAACCTACGAGCAGTACTTC; CDR3aa: CASSLATGTSGRLTYEQYF
j_gene: TRBJ2-1; abundance: -; v_gene: TRBV4-3; d_gene: -; CDR3nt: TGCGCCAGCAGCCAAGATACGGGAAGTGAGCAGTTCTTC; CDR3aa: CASSQDTGSEQFF
j_gene: TRBJ2-7; abundance: -; v_gene: TRBV11-2; d_gene: -; CDR3nt: TGTGCCAGCAGCTGGGCAGGGTTGAGCTCCTACGAGCAGTACTTC; CDR3aa: CASSWAGLSSYEQYF
j_gene: TRBJ2-3; abundance: -; v_gene: TRBV13; d_gene: -; CDR3nt: TGTGCCAGCAGCTTAGGAATTAGCGGCACAGATACGCAGTATTTT; CDR3aa: CASSLGISGTDTQYF
j_gene: TRBJ2-1; abundance: -; v_gene: TRBV27; d_gene: TRBD1; CDR3nt: TGTGCCAGCCTATCGACAGGGGGCTCTAAGTACAATGAGCAGTTCTTC; CDR3aa: CASLSTGGSKYNEQFF
j_gene: TRBJ2-3; abundance: -; v_gene: TRBV15; d_gene: TRBD2; CDR3nt: TGTGCCACCAGCAGGACTAGCGGGAGGCCGTTCACAGATACGCAGTATTTT; CDR3aa: CATSRTSGRPFTDTQYF
j_gene: TRBJ1-1; abundance: once; v_gene: TRBV7-9; d_gene: TRBD1; CDR3nt: TGTGCCAGCAGCCGCGGGACAGGGAACACTGAAGCTTTCTTT; CDR3aa: CASSRGTGNTEAFF
j_gene: TRBJ1-2; abundance: -; v_gene: TRBV9; d_gene: -; CDR3nt: TGTGCCAGCAGCGCCAACAGAGGGACTGGGGGTGGCTACACCTTC; CDR3aa: CASSANRGTGGGYTF
j_gene: TRBJ2-2; abundance: -; v_gene: TRBV2; d_gene: TRBD2; CDR3nt: TGTGCCAGCAAGACTAGCGGGAACCCTGGTACCGGGGAGCTGTTTTTT; CDR3aa: CASKTSGNPGTGELFF
j_gene: TRBJ2-1; abundance: -; v_gene: TRBV6-5; d_gene: -; CDR3nt: TGTGCCAGCAGTTACCGGCGGGGCACCGATGAGCAGTTCTTC; CDR3aa: CASSYRRGTDEQFF
j_gene: TRBJ2-1; abundance: once; v_gene: TRBV2; d_gene: TRBD1; CDR3nt: TGTGCCAGCAGTGAAAGCCGACAGGGGGCTGCTGAGCAGTTCTTC; CDR3aa: CASSESRQGAAEQFF
j_gene: TRBJ2-5; abundance: few; v_gene: TRBV28; d_gene: TRBD1; CDR3nt: TGTGCCAGCACAAAACAGGGGGCTTCGCGGGAGACCCAGTACTTC; CDR3aa: CASTKQGASRETQYF
j_gene: TRBJ2-7; abundance: once; v_gene: TRBV7-9; d_gene: -; CDR3nt: TGTGCCAGCAGCGGAGCGGGCGAGGACCGGGGGGAGCAGTACTTC; CDR3aa: CASSGAGEDRGEQYF
j_gene: TRBJ2-5; abundance: -; v_gene: TRBV15; d_gene: -; CDR3nt: TGTGCCACCAGCTCCTGGGGGATTCAAGAGACCCAGTACTTC; CDR3aa: CATSSWGIQETQYF
j_gene: TRBJ2-4; abundance: -; v_gene: TRBV13; d_gene: TRBD2; CDR3nt: TGTGCCAGCAGCTTGTGGCGGGGGTCAAACATTCAGTACTTC; CDR3aa: CASSLWRGSNIQYF
j_gene: TRBJ1-2; abundance: -; v_gene: TRBV28; d_gene: -; CDR3nt: TGTGCCAGCAGTTTGCTCACAGGGTCTAACTATGGCTACACCTTC; CDR3aa: CASSLLTGSNYGYTF
j_gene: TRBJ2-6; abundance: -; v_gene: TRBV30; d_gene: -; CDR3nt: TGTGCCTGGAGTCCCTGGCCAGCCCCTCTGGGGGCCAACGTCCTGACTTTC; CDR3aa: CAWSPWPAPLGANVLTF
j_gene: TRBJ2-7; abundance: -; v_gene: TRBV5-1; d_gene: TRBD2; CDR3nt: TGCGCCAGCAGTTCCTCAAGCTGGGGCGGGAGGGCCTTCTACGAGCAGTACTTC; CDR3aa: CASSSSSWGGRAFYEQYF
j_gene: TRBJ1-2; abundance: -; v_gene: TRBV14; d_gene: -; CDR3nt: TGTGCCAGCAGCCAAGACTCTCCAAGGGGCTATGGCTACACCTTC; CDR3aa: CASSQDSPRGYGYTF
j_gene: TRBJ2-3; abundance: once; v_gene: TRBV13; d_gene: TRBD2; CDR3nt: TGTGCCAGCAGCTCGCAGCGGGGCGGGAGGAAAGATACGCAGTATTTT; CDR3aa: CASSSQRGGRKDTQYF
j_gene: TRBJ2-7; abundance: few; v_gene: TRBV28; d_gene: -; CDR3nt: TGTGCCAGCAGTCCTACGGTTGCTGGTGAGCAGTACTTC; CDR3aa: CASSPTVAGEQYF
j_gene: TRBJ2-7; abundance: -; v_gene: TRBV7-2; d_gene: TRBD1; CDR3nt: TGTGCCAGCAGCTTAAGGCCAGGACAGGGGGCTTACGAGCAGTACTTC; CDR3aa: CASSLRPGQGAYEQYF
j_gene: TRBJ2-7; abundance: -; v_gene: TRBV11-3; d_gene: TRBD2; CDR3nt: TGTGCCAGCAGCCATAGCGGGAGGGCCGGCGAGCAGTACTTC; CDR3aa: CASSHSGRAGEQYF